The 22 T cell receptor beta chains in this list originate from one sample, sequenced in a study of response to subunit inactivated influenza vaccine. TCRdb re-derived calls from the RT-PCR reads in MiXCR, one entry per CDR3 protein. The sample has 500,000 to 600,000 distinct CDR3 sequences; about 11% are singletons. The same sample was also studied in work on T cells expressing NK-cell markers. That report notes: UMIs were included in TCR beta cDNA generated by 5'RACE template switching.

The input for sequencing was PBMCs from blood, taken on the day of vaccination. The receptor set was obtained from a man aged 45-60 years who received an inactivated influenza vaccine.

This chain links TRBV20-1 with TRBJ2-1; D is perhaps TRBD2 (5 bases). Between the trimmed V and J ends, which lost 0 bases and 8 bases, there was a span of 11 bases. The germline gives CDR1 DFQATT, CDR2 SNEGSKA (reference sequence). This CDR3 comprises 13 residues. CDR3 sequence reads: CSARDLLGYEQFF. The CDR3 region has the DNA TGCAGTGCTAGAGACCTACTAGGTTATGAGCAGTTCTTC.

The table lists this clonotype with a few counts. V is TRBV29-1 and J is TRBJ1-2; TRBD1 aligns across 7 bases. Germline assignment: CDR1 SQVTM and CDR2 ANQGSEA. J gave up 0 bases and V 5 bases, and 3 bases lay outside the gene matches. The CDR3 contains 13 residues. Written as DNA, the CDR3 is TGCAGCGTTACGACAGGGTCTAACTATGGCTACACCTTC. It is translated as CSVTTGSNYGYTF.

This clonotype turned up a few times. The rearrangement joins TRBV5-1 to TRBJ1-2; D unclear. With 0 bases removed from V and 8 bases from J, the gap between germline ends came to 11 bases. The length of the CDR3 is 13 residues. Germline CDR1 is SGHRS and CDR2 is YFSETQ. CDR3 sequence reads: CASSLAQTTGYTF. CDR3 nucleotides: TGCGCCAGCAGCTTGGCCCAGACAACAGGCTACACCTTC.

This clonotype was counted only a few times. The gene calls are TRBV7-9 and TRBJ1-2, with D hard to call. The length of the CDR3 is 15 residues. The germline V gene encodes CDR1 SEHNR and CDR2 FQNEAQ (reference sequence). Deletions cut 0 bases from V and 2 bases from J, with 10 bases between. Here the CDR3 DNA reads TGTGCCAGCAGCTTAGCGCGGGGTCCCAACTATGGCTACACCTTC. Translation gives CASSLARGPNYGYTF.

For this clonotype: A read error may account for a junction end that differs from germline. The genes are TRBV6-6 and TRBJ2-7; weak D call: TRBD2 (6 bases). The CDR3 sequence is 11 residues long. The V gene's germline CDR1 is MNHNY and CDR2 SVGAGI (reference sequence). This CDR3 is CASREEEGLAF. CDR3 in DNA: TGTGCCAGCAGAGAGGAAGAGGGACTCGCCTTC.

This chain joins TRBV27 and TRBJ2-5; tentative D call: TRBD2 (7 bases). Trimming removed 1 base at V and 2 bases at J, with 11 bases between. The length of the CDR3 is 15 residues. Germline CDR1 reads MNHEY; CDR2 reads SMNVEV (reference sequence). The CDR3 region is CASSLFRGGQETQYF. In nucleotides, the CDR3 is TGTGCCAGCAGTTTATTTAGGGGGGGACAAGAGACCCAGTACTTC.

V and J are TRBV5-1 and TRBJ2-1; TRBD1 aligns across 11 bases. The CDR3 spans 15 residues. Germline CDR1 and CDR2: SGHRS and YFSETQ. Germline trimming cut 3 bases from V and 7 bases from J; bases unmatched to any gene: 6. The CDR3 region is CASSSDRGLLNEQFF. The CDR3 coding sequence is TGCGCCAGCAGCTCGGACAGGGGGCTGTTGAATGAGCAGTTCTTC.

In this sample, this clonotype turned up a few times. The rearrangement links TRBV5-6 to TRBJ2-7; D unclear. This CDR3 region has 15 residues. The germline gives CDR1 SGHDT, CDR2 YYEEEE. Trimming stripped 3 bases from V and 3 bases from J, with 16 bases between. CDR3 amino acids: CASSSARAVVYEQYF. The CDR3 DNA is TGTGCCAGCAGCTCTGCTAGGGCGGTCGTCTACGAGCAGTACTTC.

To note about this clonotype: The junction departs from the called germline gene at one end, perhaps through a read error. This chain uses TRBV5-6 with TRBJ1-5; D might be TRBD1 (6 bases). CDR1 SGHDT and CDR2 YYEEEE come from the germline V gene. The CDR3 consists of 15 residues. The CDR3 loop reads CASSFVGASDQPQHF. The CDR3 DNA follows: TGTGCCAGCAGCTTCGTGGGGGCTAGCGATCAGCCCCAGCATTTT.

V is TRBV5-1 and J is TRBJ2-1; a possible D gene is TRBD2 (6 bases). Germline V gene sequence: CDR1 SGHRS, CDR2 YFSETQ. The CDR3 totals 17 residues. V was clipped by 3 bases and J by 1 base, with 17 bases between them. The DNA for the CDR3 is TGCGCCAGCAGCTCGTCGGGTGGGGGAGGATCCTACAATGAGCAGTTCTTC. This encodes CASSSSGGGGSYNEQFF. Looking up the rest from reference TRBV5-1 and TRBJ2-1 gives the full variable domain: KAGVTQTPRYLIKTRGQQVTLSCSPISGHRSVSWYQQTPGQGLQFLFEYFSETQRNKGNFPGRFSGRQFSNSRSEMNVSTLELGDSALYLCASSSSGGGGSYNEQFFGPGTRLTVL.

This chain uses TRBV27 with TRBJ1-1; 7 bases line up with TRBD1. From germline, CDR1 is MNHEY and CDR2 SMNVEV (reference sequence). This CDR3 has 14 amino acids. Germline trimming cut 5 bases from V and 5 bases from J; bases unmatched to any gene: 8. CDR3 bases: TGTGCCAGCAGTCGGCCAGGGGGTGGGACTGAAGCTTTCTTT. Encoded protein: CASSRPGGGTEAFF.

This clonotype was seen a few times. V gene TRBV6-2 or TRBV6-3 combines with J gene TRBJ2-7; tentative D call: TRBD1 (5 bases). V was clipped by 0 bases and J by 5 bases, with 29 bases between them. In germline, CDR1 is MNHEY, CDR2 SVGEGT. This CDR3 has 20 residues. CDR3 bases: TGTGCCAGCAGTTACTCGATAGGCCCCAGGGTAGGGCAGACGTTAGACGAGCAGTACTTC. Protein: CASSYSIGPRVGQTLDEQYF.

This clonotype was observed a handful of times. V gene TRBV20-1 combines with J gene TRBJ2-4; either TRBD1 or TRBD2 may fit D (5 bases each). Germline-derived CDR1 and CDR2 are DFQATT and SNEGSKA (reference sequence). The CDR3 is 14 amino acids. Written as DNA, the CDR3 is TGCAGCGCCGGGACCCCGGGGGCCAAAAACATTCAGTACTTC. Its translation is CSAGTPGAKNIQYF.

The V and J genes are TRBV3-1 and TRBJ2-2; D is undetermined. Germline-derived CDR1 and CDR2 are LGHDT and YNNKEL (reference sequence). The ends were cut back, 4 bases at V and 8 bases at J, with 5 bases in the middle. The CDR3 has 11 residues. The CDR3 DNA is TGTGCCAGCAGCCGTGTGGGGGAGCTGTTTTTT. Its protein is CASSRVGELFF.

This clonotype has only a few counts. The rearrangement joins TRBV2 to TRBJ2-7, with 7 bases matching TRBD1. Germline V lookup: CDR1 SNHLY, CDR2 FYNNEI. Germline trimming cut 5 bases from V and 3 bases from J; bases unmatched to any gene: 7. The CDR3 extends over 14 amino acids. The CDR3 DNA reads as TGTGCCAGCAGTCGCGCTCGACAGGGCTACGAGCAGTACTTC. Its protein is CASSRARQGYEQYF.

This clonotype was counted only a few times. The chain recombines TRBV6-5 with TRBJ2-7; 7 bases map to TRBD2. Looked up from germline, CDR1 is MNHEY and CDR2 is SVGAGI. V lost 2 bases and J lost 3; bases outside the gene matches: 7. This CDR3 contains 15 residues. CDR3 loop: CASSYRQRGDYEQYF. The DNA for the CDR3 is TGTGCCAGCAGTTACAGGCAGCGGGGTGACTACGAGCAGTACTTC.

V is TRBV20-1 and J is TRBJ2-4; no clear D. The V gene's germline CDR1 is DFQATT and CDR2 SNEGSKA (reference sequence). V dropped 6 bases and J dropped 0 bases, with 15 bases sitting between them. The CDR3 length is 15 residues. Here the CDR3 DNA reads TGCAGTGCCCCGGACGGAGCATTAGCCAAAAACATTCAGTACTTC. This translates into CSAPDGALAKNIQYF.

This clonotype came up many times. V usage is TRBV6-5 and J usage is TRBJ2-7; D uncertain. This CDR3 is built from 15 residues. From germline, CDR1 is MNHEY and CDR2 SVGAGI. Trimming cost V 0 bases and J 5 bases, with 14 bases left between them. The CDR3 reads CASSYSKSPLDEQYF. CDR3 DNA: TGTGCCAGCAGTTACTCGAAAAGTCCGCTAGACGAGCAGTACTTC.

The chain carries TRBV10-3 and TRBJ2-3; D is unclear. Deletions cut 0 bases from V and 4 bases from J, with 8 bases between. Germline loops: CDR1 ENHRY, CDR2 SYGVKD. This CDR3 is 14 amino acids long. DNA for the CDR3: TGTGCCATCAGTGAGTCGCTAGATGCAGATACGCAGTATTTT. It translates to CAISESLDADTQYF.

The V call is TRBV12-3 or TRBV12-4, the J call TRBJ2-3, with 7 bases that match TRBD2. The CDR3 spans 12 residues. V was clipped by 6 bases and J by 7 bases; unmatched bases: 4. DNA of the CDR3: TGTGCCAGCAGCTTACTAGCGAATACGCAGTATTTT. Translated, it gives CASSLLANTQYF.

At least ten counts were recorded for this clonotype. The chain couples TRBV5-1 to TRBJ1-1; perhaps TRBD1 as D (6 bases). The CDR3 length is 15 residues. CDR1 is SGHRS, CDR2 YFSETQ, per germline. V was cut by 4 bases and J by 3 bases, with 16 bases left in between. CDR3 sequence: CASSKGGGRDTEAFF. The CDR3 nucleotides are TGCGCCAGCAGCAAGGGGGGGGGCAGGGACACTGAAGCTTTCTTT.

This clonotype came up many times. The rearrangement joins TRBV7-2 to TRBJ2-5; D is possibly TRBD1 (5 bases). The germline V gene has CDR1 SGHTA and CDR2 FQGNSA. V lost 5 bases and J lost 5, with 15 bases in between. The CDR3 has 14 amino acids. The CDR3 DNA follows: TGTGCCAGCAGCCCATCTGGGGCGGTGGAGACCCAGTACTTC. It translates to CASSPSGAVETQYF.